This T cell receptor beta chain was sequenced for a study of post-analysis software for immune sequencing data. Turning to the study itself: Multiple sclerosis in the patients followed relapsing-remitting, secondary progressive and progressive-relapsing courses.

Incorporated into the TCR beta cDNA libraries were unique molecular identifiers, which served to reduce PCR and sequencing biases. Approximately 500,000 cDNA molecules were recovered from an input of 1 to 10 million T cells. TCRdb re-derived calls from the PCR reads in MiXCR, one entry per CDR3 protein. Among about 460,000 distinct CDR3 sequences, under 55% were seen once, and the ten largest hold over 10%. Broader study findings: In multiple sclerosis, normalized Chao1 diversity was significantly below that of controls. Samples from one preparation batch, clustered by F measure, grouped strongly together.

A note on this clonotype: Its antigen is unidentified.

Source material: blood. This sequence originates from a girl aged 10 to 17 with multiple sclerosis.

This CDR3 reads CSVGTARYTEAFF. CDR3 DNA: TGCAGCGTTGGGACCGCCAGATACACTGAAGCTTTCTTT. The chain recombines TRBV29-1 with TRBJ1-1; D remains unclear. Germline V gene sequence: CDR1 SQVTM, CDR2 ANQGSEA. The germline V and J ends were trimmed by 4 bases and 3 bases, with 12 bases remaining between them. CDR3 length: 13 amino acids.